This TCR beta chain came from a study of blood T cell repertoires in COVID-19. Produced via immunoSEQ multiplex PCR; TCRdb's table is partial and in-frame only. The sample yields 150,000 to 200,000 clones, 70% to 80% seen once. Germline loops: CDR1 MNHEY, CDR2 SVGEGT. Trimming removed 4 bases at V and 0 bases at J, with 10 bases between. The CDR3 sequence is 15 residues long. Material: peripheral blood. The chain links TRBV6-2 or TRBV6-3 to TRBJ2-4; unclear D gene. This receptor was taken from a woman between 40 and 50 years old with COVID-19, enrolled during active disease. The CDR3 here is CASSFRVLAKNIQYF. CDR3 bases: TGTGCCAGCAGTTTTCGAGTCTTAGCCAAAAACATTCAGTACTTC.